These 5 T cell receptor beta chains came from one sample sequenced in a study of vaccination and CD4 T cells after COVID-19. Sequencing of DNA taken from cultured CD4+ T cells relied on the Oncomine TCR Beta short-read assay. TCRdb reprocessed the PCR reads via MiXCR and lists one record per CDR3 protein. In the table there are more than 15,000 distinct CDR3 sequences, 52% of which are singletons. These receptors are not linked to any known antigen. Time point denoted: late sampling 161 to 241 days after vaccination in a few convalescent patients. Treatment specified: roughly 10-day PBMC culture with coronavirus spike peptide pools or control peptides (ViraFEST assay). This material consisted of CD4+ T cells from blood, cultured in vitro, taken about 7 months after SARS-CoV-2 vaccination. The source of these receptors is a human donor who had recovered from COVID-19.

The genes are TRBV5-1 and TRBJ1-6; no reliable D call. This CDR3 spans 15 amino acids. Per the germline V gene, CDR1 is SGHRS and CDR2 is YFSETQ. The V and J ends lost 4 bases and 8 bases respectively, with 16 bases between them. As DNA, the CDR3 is TGCGCCAGCAGCAAGGACGGAGGCGGTGATTCACCCCTCCACTTT. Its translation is CASSKDGGGDSPLHF.

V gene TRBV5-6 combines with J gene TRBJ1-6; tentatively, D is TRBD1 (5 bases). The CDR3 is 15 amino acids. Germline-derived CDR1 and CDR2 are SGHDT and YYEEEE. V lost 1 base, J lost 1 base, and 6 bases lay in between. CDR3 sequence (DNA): TGTGCCAGCAGCTTGAGGGGATCCTATAATTCACCCCTCCACTTT. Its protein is CASSLRGSYNSPLHF.

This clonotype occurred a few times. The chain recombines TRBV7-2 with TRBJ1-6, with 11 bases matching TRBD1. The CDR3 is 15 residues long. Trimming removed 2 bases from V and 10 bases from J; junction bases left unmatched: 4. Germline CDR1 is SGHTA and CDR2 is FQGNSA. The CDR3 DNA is TGTGCCAGCAGCTTAAGGACAGGGGGCGGATCACCCCTCCACTTT. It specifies CASSLRTGGGSPLHF.

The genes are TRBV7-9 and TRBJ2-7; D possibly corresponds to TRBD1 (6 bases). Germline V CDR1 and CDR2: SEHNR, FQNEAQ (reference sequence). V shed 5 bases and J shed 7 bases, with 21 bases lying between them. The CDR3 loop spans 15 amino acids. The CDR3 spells CASSLGQGPGFEQYF. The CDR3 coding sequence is TGTGCCAGCAGCCTAGGTCAGGGGCCGGGGTTTGAGCAGTACTTC.

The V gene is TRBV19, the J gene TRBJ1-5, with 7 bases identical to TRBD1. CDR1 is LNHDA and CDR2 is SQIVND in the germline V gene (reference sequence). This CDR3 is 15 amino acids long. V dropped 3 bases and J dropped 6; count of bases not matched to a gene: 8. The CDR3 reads CASSIQTGFRQPQHF. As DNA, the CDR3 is TGTGCCAGTAGTATTCAGACAGGGTTCCGTCAGCCCCAGCATTTT.